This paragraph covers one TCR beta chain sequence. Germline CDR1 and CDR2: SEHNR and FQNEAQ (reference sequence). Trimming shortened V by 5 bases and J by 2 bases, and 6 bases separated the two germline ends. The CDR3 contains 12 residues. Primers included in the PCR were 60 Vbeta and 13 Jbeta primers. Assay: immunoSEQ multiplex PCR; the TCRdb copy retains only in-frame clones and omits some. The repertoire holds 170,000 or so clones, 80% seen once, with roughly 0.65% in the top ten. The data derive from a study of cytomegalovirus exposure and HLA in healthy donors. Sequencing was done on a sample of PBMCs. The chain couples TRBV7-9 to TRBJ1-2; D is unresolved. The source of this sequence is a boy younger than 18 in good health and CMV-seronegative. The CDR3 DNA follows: TGTGCCAGCAGCGGGGAGAACTATGGCTACACCTTC. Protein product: CASSGENYGYTF.